These 19 T cell receptor beta chains were sequenced from one sample in a study of CD8+CD57+ T cells in acquired aplastic anemia. The template for TCR beta VDJ and CDR3 sequence profiling was genomic DNA. TCRdb re-called the reads with MiXCR, one entry per CDR3 protein. The repertoire holds fewer than 80,000 distinct CDR3 sequences, roughly three quarters seen once, with 65% to 85% in the top ten. Patients sequenced had flow cytometry evidence of CD8+CD57+ cell expansion. The sequencing sample was made of sorted CD4+, CD8+, or CD8+CD57+ T cells (not recorded which) from PBMCs. These receptors were obtained from a human donor with aplastic anemia.

This rearrangement joins TRBV24-1 to TRBJ2-6; 8 bases align to TRBD1. V was clipped by 9 bases and J by 0 bases; unmatched bases: 18. In germline, CDR1 is KGHDR, CDR2 SFDVKD. The CDR3 loop spans 20 amino acids. CDR3 coding DNA: TGTGCCACCGGGGCCCGGACAGGGCCGGCCAGATACTCTGGGGCCAACGTCCTGACTTTC. Translated, it gives CATGARTGPARYSGANVLTF.

The CDR3 reads CASSRDIPYEQYF. The CDR3 coding sequence is TGTGCCAGCAGCCGGGACATTCCCTACGAGCAGTACTTC. The chain carries TRBV7-6 and TRBJ2-7; TRBD1 might be the D (6 bases). The germline V and J ends were trimmed by 5 bases and 2 bases, with 10 bases remaining between them. CDR1 is SGHVS, CDR2 FNYEAQ, per germline. The CDR3 runs to 13 residues.

The genes are TRBV2 and TRBJ1-6; 8 bases are a match to TRBD1. The CDR3 has 15 amino acids. J lost 10 bases, V lost 2 bases, and 7 bases had no gene match. Germline lookup yields CDR1 SNHLY and CDR2 FYNNEI. The CDR3 spells CASSEFQGARSPLHF. CDR3 nucleotide sequence: TGTGCCAGCAGTGAATTTCAGGGGGCCAGATCACCCCTCCACTTT.

The sample holds many counts of this clonotype. The J gene is TRBJ2-5, the V gene TRBV7-6; TRBD1 agrees at 8 bases. Germline lookup yields CDR1 SGHVS and CDR2 FNYEAQ. Trimming removed 3 bases from V and 4 bases from J; junction bases left unmatched: 4. This CDR3 spans 14 amino acids. The CDR3 region is CASSFEDRGETQYF. For the CDR3, the DNA is TGTGCCAGCAGCTTTGAAGACAGGGGAGAGACCCAGTACTTC.

The chain is built from TRBV19 and TRBJ1-5; no definite D call. V dropped 9 bases and J dropped 2 bases, with 14 bases sitting between them. The germline V gene has CDR1 LNHDA and CDR2 SQIVND (reference sequence). The CDR3 contains 14 residues. CDR3 residues: CASAYSFGNQPQHF. CDR3 DNA: TGTGCCAGCGCTTACAGCTTCGGCAATCAGCCCCAGCATTTT.

CDR3 region: CATSDSRGQFADTQYF. In DNA, the CDR3 is TGTGCCACCAGTGATTCAAGGGGGCAATTCGCAGATACGCAGTATTTT. The chain couples TRBV24-1 to TRBJ2-3; the match to TRBD1 covers 7 bases. J gave up 4 bases and V 2 bases, and 8 bases lay outside the gene matches. Germline values: CDR1 KGHDR, CDR2 SFDVKD. The CDR3 covers 16 residues.

The chain couples TRBV20-1 to TRBJ2-7, with 9 positions matching TRBD2. CDR1 is DFQATT and CDR2 is SNEGSKA in the germline V gene (reference sequence). The ends lost 1 base at V and 5 bases at J; junction bases unmatched: 6. The CDR3 runs to 14 residues. In DNA form, the CDR3 reads TGCAGTGCTAGAGCCGGGACTAGCCAGAACGAGCAGTACTTC. This translates into CSARAGTSQNEQYF.

DNA of the CDR3: TGTGCCAGCAGCTTAGCAAGGGATACGCAGTATTTT. Amino acid sequence: CASSLARDTQYF. The chain has TRBV7-2 and TRBJ2-3; D remains unclear. CDR1 SGHTA and CDR2 FQGNSA come from the germline V gene. V shed 0 bases and J shed 6 bases, with 4 bases lying between them. CDR3 length equals 12 residues.

The chain joins TRBV7-6 to TRBJ2-7; 9 nucleotides match TRBD1. CDR1 SGHVS and CDR2 FNYEAQ come from the germline V gene. CDR3 size: 15 residues. Trimming took 3 bases from V and 3 from J; bases not matched to a gene: 6. CDR3 sequence (DNA): TGTGCCAGCAGCTTGGGCGGGACAGGGAACTACGAGCAGTACTTC. It is translated as CASSLGGTGNYEQYF.

The J gene is TRBJ1-6, the V gene TRBV20-1; D is ambiguous. Germline V gene data show CDR1 as DFQATT and CDR2 as SNEGSKA (reference sequence). The V and J ends lost 6 bases and 3 bases respectively, with 12 bases between them. The CDR3 spans 14 residues. CDR3 sequence: CSAGQESYNSPLHF. The DNA of the CDR3 is TGCAGTGCGGGTCAGGAGAGCTATAATTCACCCCTCCACTTT.

The chain uses TRBV10-2 and TRBJ1-2, with D possibly TRBD1 on 6 matching bases. Germline V lookup: CDR1 WSHSY, CDR2 SAAADI. This CDR3 region has 12 residues. With 4 bases removed from V and 8 bases from J, the gap between germline ends came to 11 bases. The CDR3 region has the DNA TGCGCCAGCAGTGTCCAGGGGCGCGGCTACACCTTC. Its translation: CASSVQGRGYTF.

The J gene is TRBJ2-7, the V gene TRBV7-8; 9 bases are a match to TRBD1. The germline V gene encodes CDR1 SGHVS and CDR2 FQNEAQ. The CDR3 consists of 15 residues. V lost 5 bases and J lost 0; bases outside the gene matches: 5. As DNA, the CDR3 is TGTGCCAGCAGCAGGGACAGGGAGGGCTCCTACGAGCAGTACTTC. Protein sequence: CASSRDREGSYEQYF.

This clonotype was counted only a few times. The V gene is TRBV7-9, the J gene TRBJ2-3; no reliable D call. Looked up from germline, CDR1 is SEHNR and CDR2 is FQNEAQ (reference sequence). This CDR3 contains 13 residues. The V end was cut by 6 bases, the J end by 4 bases, with 11 bases between. The CDR3: CASSINYPDTQYF. The CDR3 nucleotides read TGTGCCAGCAGTATCAACTACCCAGATACGCAGTATTTT.

This chain links TRBV19 with TRBJ2-7, with 9 bases aligning to TRBD1. Germline V CDR1 and CDR2: LNHDA, SQIVND (reference sequence). The CDR3 loop spans 14 amino acids. V lost 4 bases and J lost 3; bases outside the gene matches: 4. CDR3 bases: TGTGCCAGTAGTAGCGGACAGGGGCACTACGAGCAGTACTTC. Encoded protein: CASSSGQGHYEQYF.

This clonotype was counted a few times. V usage is TRBV29-1 and J usage is TRBJ1-2; 7 nucleotides align to TRBD1. Germline values: CDR1 SQVTM, CDR2 ANQGSEA. This CDR3 region has 13 residues. The trim removed 7 bases at V and 4 bases at J, leaving 9 bases unmatched. DNA for the CDR3: TGCAGCGCTACACAGGGGACCCTCTATGGCTACACCTTC. The encoded protein is CSATQGTLYGYTF.

The chain carries TRBV29-1 and TRBJ1-4; D is uncertain. The V end was cut by 6 bases, the J end by 4 bases, with 12 bases between. The length of the CDR3 is 13 residues. CDR1 SQVTM and CDR2 ANQGSEA come from the germline V gene. CDR3 region: CSVVVRDNEKLFF. CDR3 sequence (DNA): TGCAGCGTCGTCGTCCGGGATAATGAAAAACTGTTTTTT.

The chain employs TRBV29-1 and TRBJ2-3; D unclear. This CDR3 comprises 12 residues. Germline V gene sequence: CDR1 SQVTM, CDR2 ANQGSEA. The V end lost 2 bases, the J end lost 0 bases, and 3 bases lay between the germline ends. CDR3: CSVEKSTDTQYF. The CDR3, as DNA: TGCAGCGTTGAAAAAAGCACAGATACGCAGTATTTT.

As regards this clonotype: An end of the junction differs from the germline gene, which may be a read error. The chain joins TRBV7-6 to TRBJ2-3, with 9 bases matching TRBD2. The CDR3 is made up of 15 amino acids. The germline CDR1 and CDR2 sequences are SGHVS and FNYEAQ. The CDR3 DNA reads as TGTGCTAGCAGCTTAGGGCTAGCGGGGTCAGATACGCAGTATTTT. Translated: CASSLGLAGSDTQYF.

This clonotype was counted a single time. The rearrangement joins TRBV9 to TRBJ2-5; 7 nucleotides agree with TRBD2. The CDR3 is 15 residues long. Germline CDR1 is SGDLS and CDR2 is YYNGEE. The ends lost 4 bases at V and 2 bases at J; junction bases unmatched: 8. The CDR3 protein is CASSYTWGGQETQYF. CDR3 DNA sequence: TGTGCCAGCAGCTACACCTGGGGAGGGCAAGAGACCCAGTACTTC.